The entry that follows covers one T cell receptor (beta chain) sequence. The antigen is unknown. In the same sample, other DNA sequences code for this CDR3. The source of the sample is a study of shared clonotypes between healthy human individuals. Overall study findings and caveats: It was only blood that was sampled, and tissue repertoires likely differ.

As processed by the authors: Junction-only immunoSEQ sequences carried no quality scores, so filtering differed. Libraries were prepared by immunoSEQ multiplex PCR; TCRdb keeps only in-frame clonotypes and omits some of them. That table furnishes V, J and clone size, whereas the DNA furnished D and trimming. This table has millions of clones, roughly nine tenths appearing once. The germline V gene has CDR1 SGHRS and CDR2 YFSETQ. This CDR3 has 15 residues. Losses at the gene ends were 2 bases for V and 3 bases for J; bases not matched to a gene: 5. J is TRBJ2-3 and V is TRBV5-1; 8 positions match TRBD1. This receptor was identified in a man between 18 and 35 years old in good health. Sequenced material: naive CD4+ T cells sorted from blood. Subset of the sample: CD45RA+ positively selected. CDR3 protein: CASSFGQGGTDTQYF. Here the CDR3 DNA reads TGCGCCAGCAGCTTTGGACAGGGCGGAACAGATACGCAGTATTTT.